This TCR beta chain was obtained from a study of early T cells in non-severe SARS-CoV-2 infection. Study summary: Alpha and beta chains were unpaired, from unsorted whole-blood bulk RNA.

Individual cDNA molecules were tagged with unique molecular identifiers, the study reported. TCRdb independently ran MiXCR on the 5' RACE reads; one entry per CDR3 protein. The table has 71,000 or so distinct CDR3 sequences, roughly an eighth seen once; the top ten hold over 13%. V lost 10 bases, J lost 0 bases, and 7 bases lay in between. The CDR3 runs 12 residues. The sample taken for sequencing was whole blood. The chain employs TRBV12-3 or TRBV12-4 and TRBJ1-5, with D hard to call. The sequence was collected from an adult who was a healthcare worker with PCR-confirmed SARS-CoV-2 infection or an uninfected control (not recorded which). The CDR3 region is CATSYSNQPQHF. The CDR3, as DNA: TGTGCCACCTCGTATAGCAATCAGCCCCAGCATTTT.